This is a list of T cell receptor beta chains from one sample in a study of T cells in Graves' hyperthyroidism and ophthalmopathy. TCRdb itself ran the multiplex PCR reads through MiXCR, one entry per CDR3 protein. The table has approximately 600,000 distinct CDR3 sequences, 15% to 20% seen once; the top ten hold approximately 3.9%. Sequenced material: blood. The receptors derive from a young woman with Graves' hyperthyroidism. The CDR3 runs from the conserved cysteine through the conserved F or W. The D gene is left open where the match is weak. Some rows mark clone size as missing; the rest say once, few, many or name a class of expanded clone.

len	d_gene	abundance	v_gene	j_gene	CDR3nt	CDR3aa
15	TRBD1	NA	TRBV24-1	TRBJ2-3	TGTGCCACCAGTGCCATGGACAGGGGTTCAGATACGCAGTATTTT	CATSAMDRGSDTQYF
14	TRBD1	many	TRBV7-2	TRBJ1-4	TGTGCCAGCAGCTTAGCGGGACAGAATGAAAAACTGTTTTTT	CASSLAGQNEKLFF
15	NA	few	TRBV7-2	TRBJ2-7	TGTGCCAGCAGCTTAGCTAGTATGAGCTCCTACGAGCAGTACTTC	CASSLASMSSYEQYF
16	TRBD2	NA	TRBV28	TRBJ2-4	TGTGCCAGCAGTTTATTTGGGGAGGGGGCCAAAAACATTCAGTACTTC	CASSLFGEGAKNIQYF
15	TRBD1	few	TRBV20-1	TRBJ1-5	TGCAGTGCTACCCAGGGGGTGAGAGGGAGTCAGCCCCAGCATTTT	CSATQGVRGSQPQHF
16	TRBD2	NA	TRBV20-1	TRBJ2-2	TGCAGTGCCCCCCTTCCTAGCGGGAGTAAGACCGGGGAGCTGTTTTTT	CSAPLPSGSKTGELFF
15	NA	NA	TRBV24-1	TRBJ2-7	TGTGCCACCAGTGATCCTCAACAGGGAACCTACGAGCAGTACTTC	CATSDPQQGTYEQYF
12	NA	few	TRBV29-1	TRBJ1-2	TGCAGCGCCGAAGGTGGGGGTGACGGCTACACCTTC	CSAEGGGDGYTF
13	NA	many	TRBV28	TRBJ2-7	TGTGCCAGCAGGAAGGACGGTCGATACGAGCAGTACTTC	CASRKDGRYEQYF
13	NA	many	TRBV2	TRBJ2-1	TGTGCCAGCAGTGAATCGGTCTACAATGAGCAGTTCTTC	CASSESVYNEQFF
19	TRBD2	NA	TRBV7-3	TRBJ2-7	TGTGCCAGCAGCATTACCGGGACTAGTGGATATGCCCCATCCTACGAGCAGTACTTC	CASSITGTSGYAPSYEQYF
13	NA	many	TRBV5-1	TRBJ2-7	TGCGCCAGCAGCTTGGGGCCAGCCAGCGAGCAGTACTTC	CASSLGPASEQYF
15	TRBD2	NA	TRBV11-3	TRBJ2-1	TGTGCCAGCAGCTTAGAGGGACTAGCGGAAAATGAGCAGTTCTTC	CASSLEGLAENEQFF
17	NA	few	TRBV19	TRBJ2-7	TGTGCCAGTAGCACGCTTGGCCTCCGGGACGGATCCTACGAGCAGTACTTC	CASSTLGLRDGSYEQYF
14	TRBD1	many	TRBV24-1	TRBJ2-7	TGTGCCACCAGTGATACTGGACAGGGATACGAGCAGTACTTC	CATSDTGQGYEQYF
13	TRBD2	NA	TRBV19	TRBJ2-7	TGTGCCAGTAGTACTGGACTAGCGGGCAAGCAGTACTTC	CASSTGLAGKQYF
16	TRBD1	many	TRBV11-3	TRBJ1-1	TGTGCCAGCAGCTACGCGACAGGGGCCCGGAACACTGAAGCTTTCTTT	CASSYATGARNTEAFF
15	TRBD2	many	TRBV30	TRBJ2-3	TGTGCCTGGAGCGGACTAGCGGGAGGCACAGATACGCAGTATTTT	CAWSGLAGGTDTQYF
15	TRBD1	many	TRBV7-3	TRBJ2-1	TGTGCCAGCAGCTTGGGACAGGGGAGAGGAAATGAGCAGTTCTTC	CASSLGQGRGNEQFF
14	NA	NA	TRBV20-1	TRBJ2-2	TGCAGTGCTAGAACCCCAGGATACACCGGGGAGCTGTTTTTT	CSARTPGYTGELFF
13	NA	many	TRBV18	TRBJ2-5	TGTGCCAGCTCACCCTCTAGTTCGGAGACCCAGTACTTC	CASSPSSSETQYF
15	NA	NA	TRBV27	TRBJ1-5	TGTGCCAGCAGTTCAATTCCGGATAGCAATCAGCCCCAGCATTTT	CASSSIPDSNQPQHF
15	TRBD1	NA	TRBV10-3	TRBJ2-1	TGTGCCATCAGTGGGGGACAGGGAGTCATCAATGAGCAGTTCTTC	CAISGGQGVINEQFF
14	TRBD2	NA	TRBV9	TRBJ2-3	TGTGCCAGCAGCGATAATTCGGCGGGAGGGGAGAGGTATTTT	CASSDNSAGGERYF
13	NA	few	TRBV24-1	TRBJ1-2	TGTGCCACCAGGCAGGGAGGCAACTATGGCTACACCTTC	CATRQGGNYGYTF
17	TRBD2	NA	TRBV2	TRBJ2-1	TGTGCCAGCAGTGAGGAGTCTAGCGGGACCGCCTACAATGAGCAGTTCTTC	CASSEESSGTAYNEQFF
12	NA	many	TRBV7-9	TRBJ2-3	TGTGCCAGCAGCCCCAGATCAGATACGCAGTATTTT	CASSPRSDTQYF
15	NA	many	TRBV2	TRBJ1-3	TGTGCCAGCAGCTTCACCTCGATCTCTGGAAACACCATATATTTT	CASSFTSISGNTIYF
14	NA	NA	TRBV6-1	TRBJ1-4	TGTGCCAGCAGGGGTTTCGGCGCGAATGAAAAACTGTTTTTT	CASRGFGANEKLFF
15	TRBD2	many	TRBV27	TRBJ2-7	TGTGCCAGCAGTTCCGGGGGGGATAGCTCCTACGAGCAGTACTTC	CASSSGGDSSYEQYF
16	TRBD1	many	TRBV9	TRBJ2-4	TGTGCCAGCAGCGGACACCCGGGACAGGGCAAAAACATTCAGTACTTC	CASSGHPGQGKNIQYF
15	TRBD1	NA	TRBV4-1	TRBJ2-7	TGCGCCAGCAGCCAAGCCGGCAGGGGGCTTGACGAGCAGTACTTC	CASSQAGRGLDEQYF
15	NA	few	TRBV6-2/TRBV6-3	TRBJ2-5	TGTGCCAGCAGTTACTCTGGGGGGTCTCAAGAGACCCAGTACTTC	CASSYSGGSQETQYF
16	NA	few	TRBV4-1	TRBJ2-7	TGCGCCAGCAGCCAAGGAGGGGACTCAACACTCTACGAGCAGTACTTC	CASSQGGDSTLYEQYF
16	TRBD2	many	TRBV12-3/TRBV12-4	TRBJ2-7	TGTGCCAGCAGTTCAAGGACTAGCGGGAGATTGTACGAGCAGTACTTC	CASSSRTSGRLYEQYF
13	NA	many	TRBV20-1	TRBJ2-2	TGCAGTGCTAGCCCTTACAACACCGGGGAGCTGTTTTTT	CSASPYNTGELFF
15	TRBD2	many	TRBV7-9	TRBJ2-4	TGTGCCAGCAGCTTCGGGGGGATAGCCAAAAACATTCAGTACTTC	CASSFGGIAKNIQYF
15	NA	few	TRBV15	TRBJ2-1	TGTGCCACCAGCAGGGAGAGGCTAGGACTCGATGAGCAGTTCTTC	CATSRERLGLDEQFF
13	NA	few	TRBV6-2/TRBV6-3	TRBJ1-5	TGTGCCAGCAGTTATGGTAGGGATCAGCCCCAGCATTTT	CASSYGRDQPQHF
16	NA	few	TRBV7-3	TRBJ1-2	TGTGCCAGCAGCTTTTTCCAGGTCGGAGGTAACTATGGCTACACCTTC	CASSFFQVGGNYGYTF
12	NA	many	TRBV6-2/TRBV6-3	TRBJ2-7	TGTGCCAGCAGTTACGGGACCTACGAGCAGTACTTC	CASSYGTYEQYF
13	NA	many	TRBV20-1	TRBJ2-5	TGCAGTGCTAGAGTGGACATTGGGGAGACCCAGTACTTC	CSARVDIGETQYF
12	NA	many	TRBV28	TRBJ2-5	TGTGCCAGCAGTCGTGTGGGGGAGACCCAGTACTTC	CASSRVGETQYF